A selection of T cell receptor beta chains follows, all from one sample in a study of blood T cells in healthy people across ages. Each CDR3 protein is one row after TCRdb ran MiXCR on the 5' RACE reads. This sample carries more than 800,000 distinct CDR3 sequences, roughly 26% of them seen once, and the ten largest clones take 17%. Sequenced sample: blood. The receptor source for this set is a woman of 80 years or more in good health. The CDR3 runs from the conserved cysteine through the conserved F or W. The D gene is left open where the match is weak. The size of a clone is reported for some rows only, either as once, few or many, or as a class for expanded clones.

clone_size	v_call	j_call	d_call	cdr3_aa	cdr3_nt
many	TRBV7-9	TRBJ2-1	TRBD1	CASSFSPTRDRGVHEQFF	TGTGCCAGCAGCTTCAGCCCCACCCGGGACAGGGGGGTACATGAGCAGTTCTTC
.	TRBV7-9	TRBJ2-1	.	CASSPGRGYNEQFF	TGTGCCAGCAGCCCGGGACGGGGTTATAATGAGCAGTTCTTC
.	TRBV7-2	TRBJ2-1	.	CASSRDFGAYNEQFF	TGTGCCAGCAGCAGGGACTTTGGGGCCTACAATGAGCAGTTCTTC
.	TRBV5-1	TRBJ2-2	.	CASSLALAVTGELFF	TGCGCCAGCAGCTTGGCACTGGCTGTCACCGGGGAGCTGTTTTTT
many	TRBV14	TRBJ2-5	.	CASSQSGTRETQYF	TGTGCCAGCAGCCAATCGGGGACTCGCGAGACCCAGTACTTC
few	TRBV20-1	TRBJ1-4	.	CSAKVGPNEKLFF	TGCAGTGCTAAAGTCGGGCCTAATGAAAAACTGTTTTTT
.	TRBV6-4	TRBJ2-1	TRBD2	CASSDSRTSGNDEQFF	TGTGCCAGCAGCGACTCCAGGACTAGCGGGAATGATGAGCAGTTCTTC
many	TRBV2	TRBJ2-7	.	CASSLDSYLYEQYF	TGTGCCAGCAGTCTCGACAGCTACCTCTACGAGCAGTACTTC
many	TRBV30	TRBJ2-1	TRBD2	CAWSVRLGGGPYNEQFF	TGTGCCTGGAGTGTAAGGCTTGGCGGGGGGCCGTACAATGAGCAGTTCTTC
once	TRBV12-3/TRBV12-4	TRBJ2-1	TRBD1	CASSFAWGQGAYEQFF	TGTGCCAGCAGTTTTGCTTGGGGACAGGGGGCTTATGAGCAGTTCTTC
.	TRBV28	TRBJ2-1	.	CASRGGGIFHNEQFF	TGTGCCAGCAGGGGAGGGGGAATATTTCACAATGAGCAGTTCTTC
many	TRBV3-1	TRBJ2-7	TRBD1	CASSQGTGGHEQYF	TGTGCCAGCAGCCAAGGGACAGGGGGCCACGAGCAGTACTTC
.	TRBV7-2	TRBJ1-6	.	CASSLGVSYSPLHF	TGTGCCAGCAGCTTAGGTGTTTCCTATTCACCCCTCCACTTT
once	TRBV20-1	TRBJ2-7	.	CSAGTYYEQYF	TGCAGTGCTGGGACCTACTACGAGCAGTACTTC
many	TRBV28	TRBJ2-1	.	CASSLQGREQFF	TGTGCCAGCAGTTTACAGGGACGGGAGCAGTTCTTC
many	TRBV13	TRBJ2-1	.	CASSSATIPPLSYNEQFF	TGTGCCAGCAGCTCCGCGACAATACCACCTCTTTCCTACAATGAGCAGTTCTTC
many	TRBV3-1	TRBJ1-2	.	CASSQDGRSGYTF	TGTGCCAGCAGCCAAGACGGGAGGAGTGGCTACACCTTC
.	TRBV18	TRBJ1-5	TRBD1	CASSPRQGNGNQPQHF	TGTGCCAGCTCACCTAGACAGGGGAACGGCAATCAGCCCCAGCATTTT
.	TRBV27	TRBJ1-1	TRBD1	CASHRGQGTEAFF	TGTGCCAGCCACAGGGGGCAGGGCACTGAAGCTTTCTTT
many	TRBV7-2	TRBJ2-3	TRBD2	CASSLAWIAGPRDTQYF	TGTGCCAGCAGCTTAGCTTGGATAGCGGGGCCCAGAGATACGCAGTATTTT
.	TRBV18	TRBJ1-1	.	CASSPRGGRRFQDTEAFF	TGTGCCAGCTCACCACGTGGGGGGAGGCGGTTCCAAGACACTGAAGCTTTCTTT
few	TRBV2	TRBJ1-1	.	CASSDYGATEAFF	TGTGCCAGCAGTGACTATGGGGCCACTGAAGCTTTCTTT
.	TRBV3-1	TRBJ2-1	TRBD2	CASSQDQLAGGPSYNEQFF	TGTGCCAGCAGCCAAGATCAACTAGCGGGGGGCCCTTCCTACAATGAGCAGTTCTTC
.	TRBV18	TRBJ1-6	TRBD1	CASSLSSDRVYSPLHF	TGTGCCAGCTCACTCTCCTCCGACAGGGTTTATTCACCCCTCCACTTT
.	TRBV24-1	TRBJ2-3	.	CATSDSSRGADTQYF	TGTGCCACCAGCGATTCCAGCAGGGGGGCAGATACGCAGTATTTT
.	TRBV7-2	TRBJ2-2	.	CASRESGDTGELFF	TGTGCCAGCAGGGAATCAGGGGACACCGGGGAGCTGTTTTTT
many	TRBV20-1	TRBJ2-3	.	CSANQRVGSTDTQYF	TGCAGTGCCAATCAACGAGTAGGGAGCACAGATACGCAGTATTTT
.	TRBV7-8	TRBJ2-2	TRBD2	CASSLFSGGSTNTGELFF	TGTGCCAGCAGCTTGTTTAGCGGGGGCTCGACGAACACCGGGGAGCTGTTTTTT
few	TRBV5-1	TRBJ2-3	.	CASSLSPPSTDTQYF	TGCGCCAGCAGCTTGAGTCCACCTTCCACAGATACGCAGTATTTT
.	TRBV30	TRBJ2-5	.	CAWRPPGAWETQYF	TGTGCCTGGAGGCCACCCGGGGCGTGGGAGACCCAGTACTTC